The sequence of this T cell receptor beta chain was determined in a study of post-analysis software for immune sequencing data. Across the whole study: Several disease courses (relapsing-remitting, secondary progressive and progressive-relapsing) of multiple sclerosis were included.

Tagging with unique molecular identifiers was a feature of the TCR beta cDNA libraries. Some 500,000 cDNA molecules were obtained per 1 to 10 million input T cells. TCRdb analysed the PCR reads with MiXCR anew, one entry per CDR3 protein. The sample gives hundreds of thousands of distinct CDR3 sequences, 30% of which show up once; roughly 0.54% is in the top ten. V was trimmed by 4 bases and J by 1 base, leaving 4 bases between them. Germline loops: CDR1 SQVTM, CDR2 ANQGSEA. This CDR3 has 11 residues. This clonotype was seen repeatedly, ten times or more. Its antigen is currently unknown. Study-level points and caveats: Elevated frequency relative to controls characterized 4 or 5 TRBV segments in patients, TRBV5-6, TRBV5-1 and TRBV20-1 among them. F measure clustering grouped samples strongly by preparation batch. A significant reduction in normalized Chao1 diversity was observed in multiple sclerosis patients versus controls.

The rearrangement joins TRBV29-1 to TRBJ1-2; D not certain. The sample taken for sequencing was blood. This clonotype was obtained from a girl aged 5-17 years with multiple sclerosis. The CDR3 DNA reads as TGCAGCGTTGCTGGTAACTATGGCTACACCTTC. This sequence encodes CSVAGNYGYTF.